This TCR beta chain was documented in a study of blood T cells in healthy people across ages. A J-beta primer mix and a sample-barcoded 5' primer were used in a second PCR of about 7 to 12 cycles. TCRdb redid the calling of the 5' RACE reads with MiXCR, one entry per CDR3 protein. The top ten clones hold 7% to 9% of a sample with about 1,400,000 distinct CDR3 sequences, roughly 45% of them seen once. Trimming took off 6 bases at V and 8 bases at J, with 10 bases between the two ends. This CDR3 has 12 residues. Germline CDR1 and CDR2: LNHNV and YYDKDF (reference sequence). Sample: blood. The TCR originated in a woman under 30 in good health. The chain employs TRBV15 and TRBJ1-4; D gene uncertain. CDR3 sequence (DNA): TGTGCCACCAGTTCAGTGGGGGAAAAACTGTTTTTT. Translated: CATSSVGEKLFF. The variable domain in full, with the rest retrieved from reference TRBV15 and TRBJ1-4, is DAMVIQNPRYQVTQFGKPVTLSCSQTLNHNVMYWYQQKSSQAPKLLFHYYDKDFNNEADTPDNFQSRRPNTSFCFLDIRSPGLGDTAMYLCATSSVGEKLFFGSGTQLSVL.